The 29 T cell receptor beta chains presented below share a single source sample, sequenced in a study of blood T cell repertoires in COVID-19. The method was immunoSEQ multiplex PCR; TCRdb's version includes in-frame clones alone and lacks a portion of them. The sample lists about 95,000 clones, 70% to 85% occurring once. Sequencing was done on a sample of peripheral blood. All receptors come from a human donor in a cohort sampled during active COVID-19.

This clone came up once. The rearrangement joins TRBV15 to TRBJ2-7; 8 bases fit TRBD2. CDR1 is LNHNV and CDR2 is YYDKDF in the germline V gene (reference sequence). CDR3 size: 13 residues. V lost 5 bases to trimming and J lost 5 bases; unmatched junction nucleotides: 5. The CDR3 coding sequence is TGTGCCACCAGCCTAAGGACTAGCCACGAGCAGTACTTC. It translates to CATSLRTSHEQYF. The full variable domain, with the rest looked up from reference TRBV15 and TRBJ2-7, is DAMVIQNPRYQVTQFGKPVTLSCSQTLNHNVMYWYQQKSSQAPKLLFHYYDKDFNNEADTPDNFQSRRPNTSFCFLDIRSPGLGDTAMYLCATSLRTSHEQYFGPGTRLTVT.

The chain joins TRBV10-3 to TRBJ2-7, with TRBD2 matching over 16 bases. Germline V gene lookup returns CDR1 ENHRY and CDR2 SYGVKD. There are 17 residues in the CDR3. Trimming removed 4 bases from V and 4 bases from J; junction bases left unmatched: 7. CDR3 in DNA: TGTGCCATCAGTGTATCGGGACTAGCGGGAGGGTTTTACGAGCAGTACTTC. Amino acid sequence: CAISVSGLAGGFYEQYF.

The gene calls are TRBV6-5 and TRBJ2-7; the match to TRBD1 covers 8 bases. V shed 2 bases and J 10 bases; nucleotides not matched to a gene: 10. The CDR3 spans 14 residues. CDR1 is MNHEY, CDR2 SVGAGI, per germline. CDR3 coding DNA: TGTGCCAGCAGTTACGAGTGGACAGGGCGGGAACAGTACTTC. Translated: CASSYEWTGREQYF.

The chain uses TRBV11-2 and TRBJ2-7, with 8 positions matching TRBD2. V was clipped by 3 bases and J by 3 bases; unmatched bases: 7. The germline V gene encodes CDR1 SGHAT and CDR2 FQNNGV. The CDR3 loop spans 15 amino acids. CDR3: CASSFEIGTSYEQYF. The CDR3 region has the DNA TGTGCCAGCAGCTTCGAAATAGGGACTAGCTACGAGCAGTACTTC.

The V and J genes are TRBV4-2 and TRBJ2-2; TRBD2 might be the D (6 bases). The CDR3 contains 15 residues. V dropped 4 bases and J dropped 1 base, with 10 bases sitting between them. The germline CDR1 and CDR2 sequences are LGHNA and YNFKEQ. The CDR3 reads CASSRDLGNTGELFF. CDR3 sequence (DNA): TGTGCCAGCAGCCGGGACTTGGGGAACACCGGGGAGCTGTTTTTT.

The rearrangement uses TRBV5-1 and TRBJ2-3; 7 bases fit TRBD2. Unmatched junction bases numbered 10, after V lost 5 bases and J lost 1 base. The CDR3 length is 16 residues. Germline-derived CDR1 and CDR2 are SGHRS and YFSETQ. CDR3 nucleotides: TGCGCCAGCAGTCGGGATCTAGCGGCAGGCACAGATACGCAGTATTTT. Protein sequence: CASSRDLAAGTDTQYF. The whole variable domain, remainder taken from reference TRBV5-1 and TRBJ2-3, is KAGVTQTPRYLIKTRGQQVTLSCSPISGHRSVSWYQQTPGQGLQFLFEYFSETQRNKGNFPGRFSGRQFSNSRSEMNVSTLELGDSALYLCASSRDLAAGTDTQYFGPGTRLTVL.

The chain has TRBV6-1 and TRBJ1-5, with 11 bases fitting TRBD1. With V trimmed by 4 bases and J by 1 base, 9 bases remained unmatched. CDR3 length: 18 amino acids. CDR1 is MNHNS and CDR2 is SASEGT in the germline V gene. For the CDR3, the DNA is TGTGCCAGCAGTGCCCGGGACAGGGGGTTGGCGAGCAATCAGCCCCAGCATTTT. It specifies CASSARDRGLASNQPQHF.

The CDR3 region is CASSLAGWGGLNEQFF. The DNA of the CDR3 is TGCGCCAGCAGCTTGGCCGGGTGGGGAGGCCTAAATGAGCAGTTCTTC. V is TRBV5-1 and J is TRBJ2-1, with D possibly TRBD2 on 6 matching bases. The CDR3 consists of 16 residues. The germline V gene has CDR1 SGHRS and CDR2 YFSETQ. The V end was cut by 0 bases, the J end by 7 bases, with 17 bases between.

By frequency in the sample, this clone is hyperexpanded. This chain uses TRBV14 with TRBJ2-1, with 8 bases fitting TRBD2. The CDR3 sequence is 18 residues long. V was clipped by 2 bases and J by 5 bases; unmatched bases: 14. Germline CDR1 reads SGHDN; CDR2 reads FVKESK. The CDR3 DNA follows: TGTGCCAGCAGCCAAAGAGCGGGAGCTAGGGAGTTCCACAATGAGCAGTTCTTC. Its protein is CASSQRAGAREFHNEQFF.

CDR3 coding DNA: TGCAGCGTTGCCGCACCAGCTAATGAAAAACTGTTTTTT. Residues: CSVAAPANEKLFF. The chain links TRBV29-1 to TRBJ1-4; D uncertain. Trimming took off 4 bases at V and 3 bases at J, with 9 bases between the two ends. Germline assignment: CDR1 SQVTM and CDR2 ANQGSEA. This CDR3 is 13 amino acids long.

This clone has just one count. The J gene is TRBJ1-4, the V gene TRBV4-3; TRBD1 matches at 7 bases. With 1 base clipped from V and 4 bases from J, the junction kept 6 bases outside the gene matches. This CDR3 is 16 amino acids long. Germline CDR1 reads LGHNA; CDR2 reads YSLEER. The CDR3 here is CASSQAPTGSNEKLFF. CDR3 nucleotide sequence: TGCGCCAGCAGCCAAGCCCCGACAGGGAGTAATGAAAAACTGTTTTTT.

This chain links TRBV18 with TRBJ2-7; tentatively, D is TRBD2 (6 bases). Per germline, CDR1 KGHSH and CDR2 LQKENI. V lost 3 bases and J lost 4, with 13 bases in between. There are 14 residues in the CDR3. CDR3 bases: TGTGCCAGCTCACCGCCCGCAAGCGGGTACGAGCAGTACTTC. Residues: CASSPPASGYEQYF.

This sequence joins TRBV7-3 and TRBJ1-1; the D gene is possibly TRBD1 (5 bases). The CDR3 loop spans 14 amino acids. Trimming stripped 2 bases from V and 1 base from J, with 8 bases between. CDR1 SGHTA and CDR2 FQGTGA come from the germline V gene. CDR3 in amino acids: CASSLVQGNTEAFF. DNA for the CDR3: TGTGCCAGCAGCTTAGTGCAGGGGAACACTGAAGCTTTCTTT.

In DNA form, the CDR3 reads TGTGCCACCAGCAGAGACTTCTCAGGGCTGGGATATGAGCAGTTCTTC. Translating gives CATSRDFSGLGYEQFF. This chain joins TRBV15 and TRBJ2-1; maybe TRBD1 (5 bases). V lost 0 bases to trimming and J lost 8 bases, with 17 bases between them. Germline loops: CDR1 LNHNV, CDR2 YYDKDF (reference sequence). The CDR3 loop spans 16 amino acids.

This chain connects TRBV7-9 to TRBJ2-2, with D possibly matching TRBD1 (5 bases). Germline V gives CDR1 SEHNR, CDR2 FQNEAQ (reference sequence). V was pared by 1 base and J by 5 bases, with 14 bases between. This CDR3 region has 16 residues. CDR3 amino acids: CASSLDGAVRTGELFF. The CDR3, as DNA: TGTGCCAGCAGCTTAGATGGGGCCGTAAGGACCGGGGAGCTGTTTTTT.

V is TRBV6-5 and J is TRBJ2-1; 13 bases map to TRBD2. Germline CDR1 is MNHEY and CDR2 is SVGAGI. Trimming took 6 bases from V and 4 from J; bases not matched to a gene: 3. The CDR3 runs to 15 residues. The CDR3 protein is CASSGLAGAYNEQFF. DNA of the CDR3: TGTGCCAGCAGCGGACTAGCGGGGGCATACAATGAGCAGTTCTTC.

The rearrangement joins TRBV13 to TRBJ1-1; D is unclear. Germline CDR1 and CDR2: PRHDT and FYEKMQ (reference sequence). The V end was cut by 3 bases, the J end by 1 base, with 6 bases between. This CDR3 comprises 13 residues. In nucleotides, the CDR3 is TGTGCCAGCAGCTTCCGCAGGAACACTGAAGCTTTCTTT. Its translation: CASSFRRNTEAFF.

J is TRBJ1-5 and V is TRBV6-5; 7 positions agree with TRBD1. Germline loops: CDR1 MNHEY, CDR2 SVGAGI. The V gene end was trimmed by 6 bases and the J gene end by 4 bases; junction bases not matched to a gene: 9. The CDR3 is 15 amino acids. The DNA of the CDR3 is TGTGCCAGCAGCTCGGGACAGAACGAGAATCAGCCCCAGCATTTT. Its protein product is CASSSGQNENQPQHF.

This chain links TRBV19 with TRBJ2-2; TRBD2 agrees at 12 bases. Germline CDR1 reads LNHDA; CDR2 reads SQIVND (reference sequence). The CDR3 consists of 17 residues. V dropped 6 bases and J dropped 1; count of bases not matched to a gene: 6. DNA for the CDR3: TGTGCCAGTAGGCCCCTAGCGGGGGGGTTGAACACCGGGGAGCTGTTTTTT. This translates into CASRPLAGGLNTGELFF.

In its sample, this clone was seen once. CDR3: CASSLDLAGASYNEQFF. DNA for the CDR3: TGTGCCAGCAGCTTGGATCTAGCGGGGGCCTCCTACAATGAGCAGTTCTTC. V is TRBV5-4 and J is TRBJ2-1, with 10 bases identical to TRBD2. V shed 0 bases, J shed 0 bases, and the junction held 3 bases outside the gene matches. The CDR3 covers 17 residues. Per the germline V gene, CDR1 is SGHNT and CDR2 is YYREEE (reference sequence).

The V gene is TRBV11-2, the J gene TRBJ1-4, with D perhaps TRBD1 (6 bases). This CDR3 region has 18 residues. The V gene lost 0 bases and the J gene lost 0 bases, with 14 bases spanning the gap. Per the germline V gene, CDR1 is SGHAT and CDR2 is FQNNGV. The CDR3 DNA follows: TGTGCCAGCAGCTTAGATGGTCAGGGGCCCTCAACTAATGAAAAACTGTTTTTT. Translating it yields CASSLDGQGPSTNEKLFF. Combining the CDR3 with reference TRBV11-2 and TRBJ1-4 gives the whole variable domain EAGVAQSPRYKIIEKRQSVAFWCNPISGHATLYWYQQILGQGPKLLIQFQNNGVVDDSQLPKDRFSAERLKGVDSTLKIQPAKLEDSAVYLCASSLDGQGPSTNEKLFFGSGTQLSVL.

This clone was found once. V is TRBV12-3 or TRBV12-4 and J is TRBJ2-5, with D maybe TRBD1 (6 bases). This CDR3 is built from 13 residues. The V end lost 6 bases, the J end lost 5 bases, and 13 bases lay between the germline ends. This CDR3 is CASSAWGRETQYF. As DNA, the CDR3 is TGTGCCAGCAGCGCGTGGGGGCGTGAGACCCAGTACTTC.

The chain combines TRBV7-2 with TRBJ1-1; 10 nucleotides align to TRBD1. This CDR3 has 13 amino acids. V lost 5 bases, J lost 6 bases, and 3 bases stayed unmatched. Germline CDR1 and CDR2: SGHTA and FQGNSA. This chain's CDR3 is CASSRQGAAEAFF. The CDR3 coding sequence is TGTGCCAGCAGCCGACAGGGGGCAGCTGAAGCTTTCTTT.

This clone was observed a single time. The chain uses TRBV29-1 and TRBJ2-7, with D possibly TRBD1 on 7 matching bases. Trimming took 5 bases from V and 4 from J, leaving 12 bases between them. The V gene's germline CDR1 is SQVTM and CDR2 ANQGSEA. CDR3 length equals 12 residues. The CDR3 coding sequence is TGCAGCGTTTGGGGGGACAGATACGAGCAGTACTTC. Translation: CSVWGDRYEQYF.

The rearrangement joins TRBV6-5 to TRBJ2-7, with 9 bases fitting TRBD1. V gave up 6 bases and J gave up 5 bases; unmatched junction bases: 5. This CDR3 is 13 amino acids long. Germline V gene data show CDR1 as MNHEY and CDR2 as SVGAGI. CDR3 DNA sequence: TGTGCCAGCAGGGGGACAGGGCCTCACGAGCAGTACTTC. Its translation is CASRGTGPHEQYF.

This clone appeared once. The chain has TRBV24-1 and TRBJ2-1; 13 bases are shared with TRBD2. The CDR3 is 16 amino acids. Looked up from germline, CDR1 is KGHDR and CDR2 is SFDVKD. The junction had 4 bases not matched to a gene; V was cut back by 4 bases and J by 5 bases. The CDR3 loop reads CATSDWTSGRDNEQFF. The CDR3 DNA reads as TGTGCCACCAGTGACTGGACTAGCGGGAGAGACAATGAGCAGTTCTTC.

The CDR3 sequence is CSGRGSYGYTF. The CDR3, as DNA: TGCAGCGGAAGGGGTAGCTATGGCTACACCTTC. The chain has TRBV29-1 and TRBJ1-2, with a tentative D call TRBD1 (5 bases). The CDR3 is 11 amino acids. The germline gives CDR1 SQVTM, CDR2 ANQGSEA. The V gene lost 7 bases and the J gene lost 4 bases, with 10 bases spanning the gap. Drawing the rest from reference TRBV29-1 and TRBJ1-2, the complete variable domain is SAVISQKPSRDICQRGTSLTIQCQVDSQVTMMFWYRQQPGQSLTLIATANQGSEATYESGFVIDKFPISRPNLTFSTLTVSNMSPEDSSIYLCSGRGSYGYTFGSGTRLTVV.

The rearrangement links TRBV7-2 to TRBJ2-2; D is perhaps TRBD1 (5 bases). This CDR3 has 14 amino acids. Germline V lookup: CDR1 SGHTA, CDR2 FQGNSA. Trimming took off 1 base at V and 5 bases at J, with 8 bases between the two ends. CDR3 nucleotides: TGTGCCAGCAGCTTAGAGGGGCCGACCGGGGAGCTGTTTTTT. Protein: CASSLEGPTGELFF.

The CDR3 DNA reads TGCGCCAGCAACGGGGGGGCCATCAACGAGCAGTACTTC. Residues: CASNGGAINEQYF. This rearrangement joins TRBV5-1 to TRBJ2-7; TRBD2 agrees at 8 bases. In germline, CDR1 is SGHRS, CDR2 YFSETQ. The CDR3 runs to 13 residues. Germline trimming cut 6 bases from V and 5 bases from J; bases unmatched to any gene: 7.